This is a list of T cell receptor beta chains from one sample in a study of graft-versus-host responses after intestinal transplantation. Sequencing was performed with immunoSEQ multiplex PCR; in TCRdb, only in-frame clones are kept and a portion is missing. The sample lists 100,000 to 120,000 clones; over 85% were seen once. No antigen has been identified for these receptors. The sample consisted of unstimulated CD8+ T cells sorted from spleen or lymph node cells, taken before intestinal transplant. These receptors came from a human donor who received an intestinal transplant. CDR3s include the opening cysteine and the closing phenylalanine or tryptophan. The D gene is left open where the match is weak. Size is stated for part of the rows, as once, few or many counts, or as a class when the clone is expanded.

j_call | v_call | clone_size | d_call | cdr3_nt | cdr3_aa
TRBJ2-3 | TRBV18 | - | - | TGTGCCAGCTCACCACCGGTTGACTCTAGCACAGATACGCAGTATTTT | CASSPPVDSSTDTQYF
TRBJ2-7 | TRBV9 | - | TRBD2 | TGTGCCAGCAGCGCCGAGGGTAGCGGGAGCTACGAGCAGTACTTC | CASSAEGSGSYEQYF
TRBJ2-7 | TRBV27 | - | TRBD2 | TGTGCCAGCAGTTGGACTAGCGGGGCCTACGAGCAGTACTTC | CASSWTSGAYEQYF
TRBJ2-5 | TRBV5-4 | - | - | TGTGCCAGCAGCTTGGACCAGGGGAGAACCCAAGAGACCCAGTACTTC | CASSLDQGRTQETQYF
TRBJ2-7 | TRBV11-2 | - | - | TGTGCCAGCAGCTTTTTTTCCCGCGACCCGCCCTACGAGCAGTACTTC | CASSFFSRDPPYEQYF
TRBJ1-2 | TRBV6-6 | - | - | TGTGCCAGCAGTTATCGTTCCAGGACCTATGGCTACACCTTC | CASSYRSRTYGYTF
TRBJ2-1 | TRBV19 | - | - | TGTGCCAGTAGTATAGGGCACTACAATGAGCAGTTCTTC | CASSIGHYNEQFF
TRBJ2-5 | TRBV5-4 | - | TRBD1 | TGTGCCAGCAGCTTGGGTTGGGACAGTTTGCTGGAGACCCAGTACTTC | CASSLGWDSLLETQYF
TRBJ2-7 | TRBV30 | - | TRBD2 | TGTGCCTGGAGCCCAAGATTGGAAATAGCGGGACCCCGTCACGAGCAGTACTTC | CAWSPRLEIAGPRHEQYF
TRBJ2-1 | TRBV9 | once | TRBD2 | TGTGCCAGCAGCATCAGCGGGAGCTCCTACAATGAGCAGTTCTTC | CASSISGSSYNEQFF
TRBJ2-2 | TRBV7-8 | - | - | TGTGCCAGCAGCTTACAAGGGTCCGGGGAGCTGTTTTTT | CASSLQGSGELFF
TRBJ2-7 | TRBV29-1 | - | - | TGCAGCGTTGAACTAAGCCTCGCGGGACAGCAATACGAGCAGTACTTC | CSVELSLAGQQYEQYF
TRBJ2-3 | TRBV4-1 | - | TRBD2 | TGCGCCAGCAGCCTTCAAGACGGACTAGCCGCAGATACGCAGTATTTT | CASSLQDGLAADTQYF
TRBJ1-2 | TRBV19 | - | - | TGTGCCAGTAGTATCCGTGACAGCCCCTATGGCTACACCTTC | CASSIRDSPYGYTF
TRBJ1-5 | TRBV28 | - | - | TGTGCCAGCCAGGGGACCGCGAGCAATCAGCCCCAGCATTTT | CASQGTASNQPQHF
TRBJ2-7 | TRBV13 | - | - | TGTGCCAGCAGTCGCTCGGACGGCAGCTCCTACGAGCAGTACTTC | CASSRSDGSSYEQYF
TRBJ1-2 | TRBV9 | - | - | TGTGCCAGCAGCCTAGGGTCCCGCTATGGCTACACCTTC | CASSLGSRYGYTF
TRBJ2-7 | TRBV10-1 | - | - | TGCGCCAGCAGTGATGGCTACGAGCAGTACTTC | CASSDGYEQYF
TRBJ1-5 | TRBV7-8 | - | TRBD1 | TGTGCCAGCAGCCTGATTGGACAGGGATGGAAGCCCCAGCATTTT | CASSLIGQGWKPQHF
TRBJ2-7 | TRBV5-4 | - | TRBD1 | TGTGCCAGCAGCCCCGTCGGACAGGGACCCAACGAGCAGTACTTC | CASSPVGQGPNEQYF
TRBJ1-1 | TRBV5-1 | - | - | TGCGCCAGCAGCTTGGTCAAGGACGGACGTAGAGCTTTCTTT | CASSLVKDGRRAFF
TRBJ2-7 | TRBV5-8 | - | TRBD2 | TGTGCCAGCAGCTTCCCGGGACTAGATGTCTACGAGCAGTACTTC | CASSFPGLDVYEQYF
TRBJ1-1 | TRBV7-9 | - | - | TGTGCCAGCAGCTTGAACAACTTGAACACTGAAGCTTTCTTT | CASSLNNLNTEAFF
TRBJ2-7 | TRBV6-1 | - | - | TGTGCCAGCAGTGAAGGGCAGGGAGCCGCCTACGAGCAGTACTTC | CASSEGQGAAYEQYF
TRBJ1-1 | TRBV4-1 | once | TRBD1 | TGCGCCAGCAGCCAAGAAGAGACAGGGGGCGCCCTCACTGAAGCTTTCTTT | CASSQEETGGALTEAFF
TRBJ2-1 | TRBV9 | - | TRBD1 | TGTGCCAGCAGCCCGGACGGGACAGTTTTCTACAATGAGCAGTTCTTC | CASSPDGTVFYNEQFF
TRBJ2-7 | TRBV18 | - | - | TGTGCCAGCTCGGCCGGGGCCAACTCCTACGAGCAGTACTTC | CASSAGANSYEQYF